Shown below are 16 T cell receptor beta chains from a single sample sequenced in a study of cytomegalovirus exposure and HLA in healthy donors. Sequencing used immunoSEQ multiplex PCR; TCRdb keeps in-frame clones, though not all of them. The sample carries roughly 60,000 clones, 85% to 95% recorded once. Sequencing was done on a sample of PBMCs. Receptors were obtained from a man aged 18-30 years in good health and CMV-seronegative.

The V and J genes are TRBV4-2 and TRBJ2-3; 8 bases are shared with TRBD2. The CDR3 sequence is 15 residues long. In germline, CDR1 is LGHNA, CDR2 YNFKEQ. V was clipped by 0 bases and J by 5 bases; unmatched bases: 4. CDR3 sequence (DNA): TGTGCCAGCAGCCAAGAAACAAGCGGGGGAGATACGCAGTATTTT. This gives the protein CASSQETSGGDTQYF.

Only one count was recorded for this clone. The chain uses TRBV28 and TRBJ1-4; 12 bases fit TRBD1. This CDR3 has 17 amino acids. J gave up 3 bases and V 3 bases, and 5 bases lay outside the gene matches. Germline CDR1 reads MDHEN; CDR2 reads SYDVKM. In nucleotides, the CDR3 is TGTGCCAGCAGTTTCCGGGACAGGGGGCTGGCTAATGAAAAACTGTTTTTT. This sequence encodes CASSFRDRGLANEKLFF.

Comments on this clone: The junction and the germline gene differ at one end; a read error may be behind it. The rearrangement joins TRBV6-5 to TRBJ2-6; the D gene is possibly TRBD1 (5 bases). Germline loops: CDR1 MNHEY, CDR2 SVGAGI. The CDR3 totals 15 residues. CDR3 nucleotide sequence: TGTGCCAGCAGTCTAGACGGCTCTGGGGCCAACGTCCTGGCTTTC. Its translation: CASSLDGSGANVLAF.

V is TRBV7-2 and J is TRBJ1-3, with TRBD1 as a possible D gene (6 bases). Trimming cost V 5 bases and J 0 bases, with 11 bases left between them. The CDR3 is 15 residues long. CDR1 SGHTA and CDR2 FQGNSA come from the germline V gene. The CDR3 nucleotides read TGTGCCAGCAGCATGGACAGTTACTCTGGAAACACCATATATTTT. Its protein is CASSMDSYSGNTIYF.

This chain links TRBV6-5 with TRBJ1-4; D is ambiguous. This CDR3 comprises 13 residues. Germline V gives CDR1 MNHEY, CDR2 SVGAGI. The V end lost 8 bases, the J end lost 0 bases, and 7 bases lay between the germline ends. CDR3 sequence: CASGGSTNEKLFF. The CDR3 DNA reads as TGTGCCAGCGGCGGCTCAACTAATGAAAAACTGTTTTTT.

The V call is TRBV5-8, the J call TRBJ2-7; the D gene is possibly TRBD1 (5 bases). The CDR3 spans 13 residues. Germline CDR1 reads SGHTS; CDR2 reads YDEGEE. Trimming removed 2 bases from V and 2 bases from J, with 8 bases in between. The CDR3: CASSFGQAYEQYF. CDR3 DNA sequence: TGTGCCAGCAGCTTCGGACAAGCCTACGAGCAGTACTTC. The whole variable domain, remainder taken from reference TRBV5-8 and TRBJ2-7, is EAGVTQSPTHLIKTRGQQATLRCSPISGHTSVYWYQQALGLGLQFLLWYDEGEERNRGNFPPRFSGRQFPNYSSELNVNALELEDSALYLCASSFGQAYEQYFGPGTRLTVT.

This clone is a singleton in its sample. The genes are TRBV5-1 and TRBJ1-2; 10 bases map to TRBD1. The CDR3 loop spans 14 amino acids. V dropped 4 bases and J dropped 6; count of bases not matched to a gene: 6. In germline, CDR1 is SGHRS, CDR2 YFSETQ. The CDR3 protein is CASSLGDRGHGYTF. The CDR3 nucleotides are TGCGCCAGCAGCCTCGGGGACAGGGGACATGGCTACACCTTC.

The chain recombines TRBV4-2 with TRBJ1-2; D might be TRBD1 (5 bases). Deletions cut 1 base from V and 4 bases from J, with 7 bases between. The CDR3 contains 13 residues. CDR1 is LGHNA and CDR2 is YNFKEQ in the germline V gene. The CDR3: CASSQAGSYGYTF. CDR3 DNA: TGTGCCAGCAGCCAAGCAGGGTCCTATGGCTACACCTTC.

This clone was seen a single time. This chain joins TRBV6-5 and TRBJ2-7; perhaps TRBD1 as D (6 bases). The CDR3 is 13 amino acids. Germline loops: CDR1 MNHEY, CDR2 SVGAGI. V was pared by 4 bases and J by 5 bases, with 12 bases between. The CDR3 is CASSSGAWHEQYF. Written as DNA, the CDR3 is TGTGCCAGCAGTTCAGGGGCATGGCACGAGCAGTACTTC.

This clone was seen a single time. The V and J genes are TRBV6-4 and TRBJ2-3; 7 nucleotides agree with TRBD1. Trimming took 9 bases from V and 0 from J; bases not matched to a gene: 3. The CDR3 is 13 amino acids. CDR1 and CDR2 from the germline V gene are MRHNA and SNTAGT. CDR3 in amino acids: CASGDRSTDTQYF. DNA of the CDR3: TGTGCCAGTGGGGACAGAAGCACAGATACGCAGTATTTT.

The genes are TRBV10-1 and TRBJ2-7; TRBD1 is a possible D gene (5 bases). This CDR3 is built from 11 residues. Germline CDR1 reads WNHNN; CDR2 reads SYGVQD (reference sequence). V was trimmed by 6 bases and J by 4 bases, leaving 7 bases between them. The CDR3 DNA sequence: TGCGCCAGCAGCCAGGGATACGAGCAGTACTTC. Encoded protein: CASSQGYEQYF.

CDR3 sequence reads: CASGGRESFGTEAFF. The CDR3 DNA sequence: TGTGCCAGCGGCGGCAGGGAAAGTTTCGGCACTGAAGCTTTCTTT. The chain is built from TRBV6-1 and TRBJ1-1, with D possibly matching TRBD1 (5 bases). This CDR3 is 15 amino acids long. Trimming removed 8 bases from V and 4 bases from J, with 20 bases in between. Germline loops: CDR1 MNHNS, CDR2 SASEGT.

V is TRBV29-1 and J is TRBJ2-7; 9 nucleotides match TRBD1. CDR1 and CDR2 (germline): SQVTM, ANQGSEA. V trimming: 7 bases; J trimming: 6 bases; junction bases outside the gene matches: 7. The CDR3 has 12 residues. The CDR3 reads CSAGQGGREQYF. CDR3 nucleotides: TGCAGCGCGGGACAGGGCGGTCGCGAGCAGTACTTC.

The chain is built from TRBV6-5 and TRBJ2-7; D may be TRBD2 (5 bases). The CDR3 covers 12 residues. Germline V lookup: CDR1 MNHEY, CDR2 SVGAGI. V lost 7 bases and J 0 bases, leaving 7 bases between the germline ends. The CDR3 here is CASKGDSYEQYF. The CDR3 DNA follows: TGTGCCAGCAAGGGAGACTCCTACGAGCAGTACTTC.

The chain combines TRBV15 with TRBJ1-4; D unresolved. The germline V and J ends were trimmed by 8 bases and 5 bases, with 9 bases remaining between them. The CDR3 is 12 residues long. Germline V CDR1 and CDR2: LNHNV, YYDKDF (reference sequence). The CDR3 DNA reads as TGTGCCACCTTGAGATCAAATGAAAAACTGTTTTTT. This translates into CATLRSNEKLFF.

This chain joins TRBV5-1 and TRBJ2-4; maybe TRBD1 (7 bases). The CDR3 consists of 18 residues. Deletions cut 0 bases from V and 0 bases from J, with 16 bases between. Germline V gene sequence: CDR1 SGHRS, CDR2 YFSETQ. CDR3 nucleotide sequence: TGCGCCAGCAGCTTGGCCTGGGCAGGGGGACTAGCCAAAAACATTCAGTACTTC. This translates into CASSLAWAGGLAKNIQYF.